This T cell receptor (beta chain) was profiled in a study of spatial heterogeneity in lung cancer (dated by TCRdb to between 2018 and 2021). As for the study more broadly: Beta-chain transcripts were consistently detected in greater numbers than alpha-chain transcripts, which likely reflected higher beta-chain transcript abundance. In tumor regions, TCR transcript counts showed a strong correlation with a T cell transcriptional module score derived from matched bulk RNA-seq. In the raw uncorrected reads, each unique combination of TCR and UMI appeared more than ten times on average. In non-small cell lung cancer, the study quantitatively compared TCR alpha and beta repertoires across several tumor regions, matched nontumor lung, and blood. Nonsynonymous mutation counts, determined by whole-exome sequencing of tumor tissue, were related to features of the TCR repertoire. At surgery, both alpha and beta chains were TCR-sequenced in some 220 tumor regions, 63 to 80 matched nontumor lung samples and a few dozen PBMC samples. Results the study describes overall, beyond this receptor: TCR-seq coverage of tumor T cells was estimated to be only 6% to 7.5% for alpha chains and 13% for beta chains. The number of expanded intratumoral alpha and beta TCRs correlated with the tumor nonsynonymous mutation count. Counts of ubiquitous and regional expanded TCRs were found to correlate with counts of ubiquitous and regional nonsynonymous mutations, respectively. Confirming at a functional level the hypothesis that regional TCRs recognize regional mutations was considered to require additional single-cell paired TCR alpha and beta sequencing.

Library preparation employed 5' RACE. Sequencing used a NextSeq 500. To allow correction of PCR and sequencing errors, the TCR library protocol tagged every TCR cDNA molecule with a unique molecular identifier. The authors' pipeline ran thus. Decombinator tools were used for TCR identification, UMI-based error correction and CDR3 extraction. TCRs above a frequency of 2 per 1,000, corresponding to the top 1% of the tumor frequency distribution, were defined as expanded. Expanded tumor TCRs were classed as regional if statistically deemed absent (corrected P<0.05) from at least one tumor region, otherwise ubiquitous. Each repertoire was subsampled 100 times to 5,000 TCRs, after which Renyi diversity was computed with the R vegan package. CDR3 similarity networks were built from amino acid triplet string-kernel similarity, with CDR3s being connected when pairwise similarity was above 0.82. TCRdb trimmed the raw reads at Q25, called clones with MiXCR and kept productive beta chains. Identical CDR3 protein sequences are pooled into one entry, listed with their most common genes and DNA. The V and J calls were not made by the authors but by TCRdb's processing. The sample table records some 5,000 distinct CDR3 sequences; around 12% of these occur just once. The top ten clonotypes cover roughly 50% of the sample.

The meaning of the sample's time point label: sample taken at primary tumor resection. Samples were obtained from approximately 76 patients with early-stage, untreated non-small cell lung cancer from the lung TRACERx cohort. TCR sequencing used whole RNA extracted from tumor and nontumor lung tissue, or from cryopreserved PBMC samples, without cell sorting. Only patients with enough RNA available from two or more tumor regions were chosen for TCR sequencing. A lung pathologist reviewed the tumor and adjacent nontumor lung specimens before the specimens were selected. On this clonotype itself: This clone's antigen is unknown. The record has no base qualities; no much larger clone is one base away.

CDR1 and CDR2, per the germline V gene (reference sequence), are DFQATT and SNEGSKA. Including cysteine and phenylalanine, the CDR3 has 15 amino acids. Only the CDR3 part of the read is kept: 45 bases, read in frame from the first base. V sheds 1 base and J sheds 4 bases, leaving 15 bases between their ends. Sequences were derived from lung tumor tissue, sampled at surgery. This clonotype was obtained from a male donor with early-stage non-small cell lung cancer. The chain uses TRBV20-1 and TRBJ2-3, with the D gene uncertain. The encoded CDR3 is CSARVPGSVPDTQYF. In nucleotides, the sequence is TGCAGTGCTAGAGTTCCAGGATCTGTGCCAGATACGCAGTATTTT.